This TCR beta chain was observed in a study of shared clonotypes between healthy human individuals. CDR1 and CDR2 from the germline V gene are SGHDN and FVKESK. This CDR3 is 16 amino acids long. V lost 4 bases and J 1 base, leaving 15 bases between the germline ends. The data were produced by immunoSEQ multiplex PCR, yet TCRdb's version contains in-frame clones alone and is incomplete. The sample yields millions of clones, 85% to 95% seen once. The sample consisted of naive CD4+ T cells sorted from blood. Subset given: CD45RA+ positively selected. The rearrangement joins TRBV14 to TRBJ2-3; the D gene could be TRBD1 or TRBD2 (6 bases each). This receptor was identified in a man between 18 and 35 years old in good health. The CDR3 DNA reads as TGTGCCAGCAGCCCTCACGAGGGGGGCCGCACAGATACGCAGTATTTT. This codes for CASSPHEGGRTDTQYF.